This T cell receptor (beta chain) emerged from a study of shared T cell receptors in the human thymus. V was clipped by 6 bases and J by 5 bases, with 14 bases between them. This CDR3 is built from 15 residues. Germline values: CDR1 MNHEY, CDR2 SMNVEV (reference sequence). TCRdb's copy holds only in-frame clones and misses some; the assay was immunoSEQ multiplex PCR. The table records 700,000 or so clones, around 85% of them present only once. A further study also used this sample, focusing on human thymus T cells.

The origin of this receptor is a girl in the first two years of life with a congenital heart defect. The sequenced sample consisted of thymocytes. The V and J genes are TRBV27 and TRBJ1-6; D perhaps matches TRBD1 (6 bases). For the CDR3, the DNA is TGTGCCAGCAGCCTTGAGGGACACGATAATTCACCCCTCCACTTT. Protein: CASSLEGHDNSPLHF.